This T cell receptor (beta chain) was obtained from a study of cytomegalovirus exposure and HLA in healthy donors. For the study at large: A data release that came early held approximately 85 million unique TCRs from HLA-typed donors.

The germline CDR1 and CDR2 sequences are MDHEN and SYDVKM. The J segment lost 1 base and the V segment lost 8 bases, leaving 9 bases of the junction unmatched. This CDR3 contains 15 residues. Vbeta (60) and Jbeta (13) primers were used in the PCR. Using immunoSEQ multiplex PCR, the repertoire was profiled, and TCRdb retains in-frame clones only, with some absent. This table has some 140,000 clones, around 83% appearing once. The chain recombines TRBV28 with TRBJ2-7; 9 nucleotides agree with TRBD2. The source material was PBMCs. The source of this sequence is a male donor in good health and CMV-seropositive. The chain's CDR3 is CASLTGGRASYEQYF. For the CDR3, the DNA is TGTGCCAGCCTTACCGGCGGGAGGGCGTCCTACGAGCAGTACTTC.